This T cell receptor beta chain came from a study of T cell responses to AZD1222 COVID-19 vaccine. Study-level points and caveats: Along spike, vaccine-associated CD4 TCRs were found throughout, with dominance at 160-218 and 743-854.

Only one count was recorded for this clone. Its target is not known. CDR1 MNHEY and CDR2 SMNVEV come from the germline V gene (reference sequence). The CDR3 has 12 amino acids. The V end lost 5 bases, the J end lost 6 bases, and 8 bases lay between the germline ends. The data were produced by immunoSEQ multiplex PCR, yet TCRdb's version contains in-frame clones alone and is incomplete. Of just under 90,000 clones in the sample, 88% are singletons; the top ten hold 10%. Here the sequenced sample was peripheral blood, taken on day 0 of MenACWY control vaccination. The receptor comes from an adult in good health. V and J are TRBV27 and TRBJ2-1; D is possibly TRBD1 (5 bases). The CDR3 nucleotides are TGTGCCAGCAGTACAGGTTTCAATGAGCAGTTCTTC. It translates to CASSTGFNEQFF.